A single T cell receptor (beta chain) is shown here with its context. Source study methods: Amplifying reference gene primers gave estimates of nucleated cell counts. Repertoires were generated with immunoSEQ multiplex PCR, while TCRdb's copy carries only in-frame clones and drops some. V and J calls and clone size come straight from that table; D and trimming were deduced from the DNA. The data show over 130,000 clones, with about 87% seen just once and roughly 11% held by the top ten. These data originate in a study of blood T cell repertoires in COVID-19. Study at large: The United States, Italy and Spain were the sources of the acute and convalescent COVID-19 samples. Sources were T cells, B-cell-depleted T cells, or PBMCs; the material itself was cDNA or gDNA.

Germline V CDR1 and CDR2: SNHLY, FYNNEI. The CDR3 totals 17 residues. The junction had 9 bases not matched to a gene; V was cut back by 6 bases and J by 0 bases. Sequencing input: peripheral blood. The receptor's source is a woman older than 75 with acute or convalescent COVID-19. V and J are TRBV2 and TRBJ2-2, with 8 bases matching TRBD2. CDR3 nucleotide sequence: TGTGCCAGCAGCCCGTTTCGGGGGGGAACGAACACCGGGGAGCTGTTTTTT. This translates into CASSPFRGGTNTGELFF.